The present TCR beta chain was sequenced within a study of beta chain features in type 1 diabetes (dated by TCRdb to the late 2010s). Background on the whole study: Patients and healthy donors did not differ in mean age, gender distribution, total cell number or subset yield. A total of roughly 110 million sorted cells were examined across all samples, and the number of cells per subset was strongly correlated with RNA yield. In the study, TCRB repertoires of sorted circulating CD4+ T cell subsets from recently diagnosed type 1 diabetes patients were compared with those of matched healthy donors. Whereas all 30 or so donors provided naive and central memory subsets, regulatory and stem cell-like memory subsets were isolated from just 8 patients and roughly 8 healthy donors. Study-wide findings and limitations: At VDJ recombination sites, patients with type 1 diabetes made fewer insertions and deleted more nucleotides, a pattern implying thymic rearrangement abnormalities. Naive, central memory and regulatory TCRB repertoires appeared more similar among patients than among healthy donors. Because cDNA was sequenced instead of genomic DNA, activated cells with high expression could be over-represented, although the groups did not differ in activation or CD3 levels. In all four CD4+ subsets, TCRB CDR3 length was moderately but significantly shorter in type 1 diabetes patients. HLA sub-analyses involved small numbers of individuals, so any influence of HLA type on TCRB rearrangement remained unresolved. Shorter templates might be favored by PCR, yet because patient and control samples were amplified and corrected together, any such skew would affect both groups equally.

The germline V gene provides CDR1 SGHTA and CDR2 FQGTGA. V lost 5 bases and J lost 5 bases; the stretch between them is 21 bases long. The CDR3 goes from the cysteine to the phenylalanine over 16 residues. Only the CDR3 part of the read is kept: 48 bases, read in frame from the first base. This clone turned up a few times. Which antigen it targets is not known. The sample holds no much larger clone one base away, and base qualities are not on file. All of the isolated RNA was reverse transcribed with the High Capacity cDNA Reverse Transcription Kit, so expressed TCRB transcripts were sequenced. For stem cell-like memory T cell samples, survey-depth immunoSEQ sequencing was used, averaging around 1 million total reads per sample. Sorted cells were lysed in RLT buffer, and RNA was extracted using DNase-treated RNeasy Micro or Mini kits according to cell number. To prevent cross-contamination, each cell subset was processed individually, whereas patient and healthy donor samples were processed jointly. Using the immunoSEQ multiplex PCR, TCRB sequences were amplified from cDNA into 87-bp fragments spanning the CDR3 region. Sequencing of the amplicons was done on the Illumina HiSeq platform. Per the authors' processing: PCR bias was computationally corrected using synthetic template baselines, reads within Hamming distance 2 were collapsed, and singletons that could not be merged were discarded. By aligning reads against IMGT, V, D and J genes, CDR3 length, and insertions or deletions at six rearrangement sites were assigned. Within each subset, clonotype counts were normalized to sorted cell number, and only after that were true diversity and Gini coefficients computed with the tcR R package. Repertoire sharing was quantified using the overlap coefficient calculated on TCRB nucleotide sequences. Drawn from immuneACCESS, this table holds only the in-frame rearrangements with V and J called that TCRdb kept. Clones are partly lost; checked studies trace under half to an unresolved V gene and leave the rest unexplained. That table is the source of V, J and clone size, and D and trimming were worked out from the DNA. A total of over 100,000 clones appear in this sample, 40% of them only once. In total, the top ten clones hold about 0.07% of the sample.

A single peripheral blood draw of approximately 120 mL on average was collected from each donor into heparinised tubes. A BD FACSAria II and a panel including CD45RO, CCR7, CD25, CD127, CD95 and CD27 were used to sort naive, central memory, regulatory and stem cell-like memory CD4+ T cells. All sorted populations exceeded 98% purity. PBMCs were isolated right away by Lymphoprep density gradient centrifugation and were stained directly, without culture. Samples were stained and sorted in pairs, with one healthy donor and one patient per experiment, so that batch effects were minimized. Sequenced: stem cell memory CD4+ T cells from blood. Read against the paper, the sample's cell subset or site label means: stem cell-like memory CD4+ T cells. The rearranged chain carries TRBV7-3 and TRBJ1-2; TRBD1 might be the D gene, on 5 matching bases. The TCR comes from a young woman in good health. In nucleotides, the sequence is TGTGCCAGCAGCACATCCTCTGGTACAGGCAATTATGGCTACACCTTC. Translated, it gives CASSTSSGTGNYGYTF.